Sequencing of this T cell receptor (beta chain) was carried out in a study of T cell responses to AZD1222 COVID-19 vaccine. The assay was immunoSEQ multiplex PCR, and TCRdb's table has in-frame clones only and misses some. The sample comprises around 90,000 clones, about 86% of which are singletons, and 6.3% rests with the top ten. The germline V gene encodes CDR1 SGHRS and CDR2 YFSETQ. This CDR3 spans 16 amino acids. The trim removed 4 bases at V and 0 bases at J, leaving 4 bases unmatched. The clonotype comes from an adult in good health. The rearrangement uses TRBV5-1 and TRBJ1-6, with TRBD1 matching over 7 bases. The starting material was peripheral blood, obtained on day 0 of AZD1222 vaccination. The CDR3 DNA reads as TGCGCCAGCAGCGGGGGACAGAGCTCCTATAATTCACCCCTCCACTTT. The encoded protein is CASSGGQSSYNSPLHF.